One and the same sample provided the 27 T cell receptor delta chains below, sequenced in a study of gamma-delta T cells after stem cell transplantation. TCRdb fed the RT-PCR reads into CATT to redo clone calling. The data show around 2,700 delta-chain clones, 22% seen once. Material: gamma-delta T cells. The receptors originated from a human donor. It is not recorded whose cells these are; they may come from a transplant donor.

This clone is deemed medium-sized. The chain joins TRDV1 to TRDJ1, with 9 bases that match TRDD3. V lost 0 bases, J lost 1 base, and 6 bases stayed unmatched. CDR1 and CDR2 (germline): TSWWSYY, QGS. The length of the CDR3 is 17 residues. CDR3 in DNA: TGTGCTCTTGGGGAACTAAAGGGGATACGCAGCACCGATAAACTCATCTTT. Its translation is CALGELKGIRSTDKLIF.

The chain employs TRDV1 and TRDJ1; D is uncertain. The V and J ends lost 0 bases and 1 base respectively, with 21 bases between them. Germline-derived CDR1 and CDR2 are TSWWSYY and QGS. The CDR3 is 19 residues long. CDR3 in DNA: TGTGCTCTTGGGGAACTATCCGAGATGGCTTTTGGGACCACCGATAAACTCATCTTT. Protein product: CALGELSEMAFGTTDKLIF.

Notes on this clone: The protein in TCRdb stems from a much larger clone and differs at residue 4 from this DNA's translation, likely a read error; here the protein is translated from the DNA. This chain uses TRDV1 with TRDJ1; 9 bases match TRDD3. This CDR3 has 22 residues. Trimming removed 8 bases from V and 8 bases from J; junction bases left unmatched: 36. Germline V gives CDR1 TSWWSYY, CDR2 QGS. In DNA form, the CDR3 reads TGTGCTCTTAGGGTCACTGTTAGGTACTGGGGGACTGACGAAAATGAAAAGCAAAAACTCATCTTT. This sequence encodes CALRVTVRYWGTDENEKQKLIF.

V usage is TRDV1 and J usage is TRDJ1; D unresolved. Germline V gene lookup returns CDR1 TSWWSYY and CDR2 QGS. The V and J ends lost 5 bases and 2 bases respectively, with 9 bases between them. CDR3 length equals 13 residues. CDR3 in amino acids: CALGTIVTDKLIF. DNA for the CDR3: TGTGCTCTTGGGACCATTGTAACCGATAAACTCATCTTT.

A few counts support this clone. In DNA, the CDR3 is TGTGCTCTTGGGGAACGGTCCCTTCTTCCTCGCCCTTCCCACACCGATAAACTCATCTTT. Translating gives CALGERSLLPRPSHTDKLIF. This chain links TRDV1 with TRDJ1, with D perhaps TRDD2 (6 bases). Trimming shortened V by 1 base and J by 0 bases, and 24 bases separated the two germline ends. Germline V CDR1 and CDR2: TSWWSYY, QGS. The CDR3 is 20 amino acids.

This clone rates as hyperexpanded. This same CDR3 is encoded by further DNA sequences in the sample. V is TRDV1 and J is TRDJ3, with TRDD3 matching over 9 bases. V shed 3 bases, J shed 0 bases, and the junction held 9 bases outside the gene matches. This CDR3 comprises 20 residues. Per the germline V gene, CDR1 is TSWWSYY and CDR2 is QGS. CDR3 nucleotides: TGTGCTCTTGGGGACCGCGTTACTGGGGGACACTCCTGGGACACCCGACAGATGTTTTTC. Translating it yields CALGDRVTGGHSWDTRQMFF.

To note about this clone: This may be a read error, as it is one base from a much larger clone. Other DNA sequences within the sample encode an identical CDR3. CDR3 residues: CALGMAFRTERYTDKLIF. The CDR3 region has the DNA TGTGCCCTTGGGATGGCCTTCCGTACCGAACGATACACCGATAAACTCATCTTT. The chain uses TRDV1 and TRDJ1; a weak D match, TRDD2 (6 bases). The CDR3 is 18 amino acids. Germline V gene lookup returns CDR1 TSWWSYY and CDR2 QGS.

This clone has only a few counts. This likely stems from a read error, as it lies one base from a far larger clone. Other DNA sequences in this sample translate to the same CDR3. The chain combines TRDV1 with TRDJ1; D possibly corresponds to TRDD2 (6 bases). CDR1 is TSWWSYY, CDR2 QGS, per germline. V was shortened by 3 bases and J by 0 bases, with 26 bases between the two germline ends. This CDR3 has 20 residues. The CDR3 DNA reads TGTGCTCTTGGGGACCTTCCCTCCTTCCCTCGGACACCGTACACCGATAAACTCATCTTT. It yields the protein CALGDLPSFPRTPYTDKLIF.

The count of this clone is one. This may be a read error, as it is one base from a much larger clone. The identical CDR3 is also encoded by other nucleotide sequences in the sample. The chain carries TRDV1 and TRDJ1, with 7 bases fitting TRDD3. Germline CDR1 and CDR2: TSWWSYY and QGS. This CDR3 region has 18 residues. V lost 6 bases, J lost 5 bases, and 21 bases stayed unmatched. CDR3 sequence: CALGRGAGTGDRTDKLIF. The CDR3 nucleotides are TGTGCTCTTGGTCGCGGAGCCGGTACTGGGGATCGCACTGATAAACTCATCTTT.

The chain combines TRDV1 with TRDJ1; 7 positions match TRDD3. J gave up 3 bases and V 4 bases, and 17 bases lay outside the gene matches. The CDR3 totals 18 residues. Germline V gene sequence: CDR1 TSWWSYY, CDR2 QGS. CDR3 coding DNA: TGTGCTCTTGGGGCATACGTTCCTTTTCTGGGGGGCGCCGATAAACTCATCTTT. It specifies CALGAYVPFLGGADKLIF.

About this clone: The junction does not match germline at one end; this may be a read error. V usage is TRDV1 and J usage is TRDJ1; 12 bases are a match to TRDD3. CDR1 and CDR2 from the germline V gene are TSWWSYY and QGS. The CDR3 has 20 amino acids. This chain's CDR3 is CALGESCYATGGYISDKLTF. The CDR3, as DNA: TGTGCTCTTGGGGAGAGTTGTTACGCCACTGGGGGATACATCTCCGATAAACTCACCTTT.

This clone is classed as medium-sized. With only one base between it and a far larger clone, this is likely a read error. This CDR3 is also generated by other DNA sequences in the sample. V gene TRDV1 combines with J gene TRDJ1, with 13 nucleotides matching TRDD3. Germline CDR1 reads TSWWSYY; CDR2 reads QGS. The CDR3 length is 20 residues. Written as DNA, the CDR3 is TGTGCCCTTGGGGACTTTCCTACCGGTAGGACTGGGGGATACGGAAGGAAGCTCATCTTT. It is translated as CALGDFPTGRTGGYGRKLIF.

The V gene is TRDV1, the J gene TRDJ1, with 9 bases lining up with TRDD2. V gave up 2 bases and J gave up 4 bases; unmatched junction bases: 20. Germline assignment: CDR1 TSWWSYY and CDR2 QGS. The CDR3 has 20 residues. CDR3 amino acids: CALGEGPSYRRWGFIDKLIF. The CDR3 nucleotides are TGTGCTCTTGGGGAAGGGCCTTCCTACAGACGTTGGGGTTTTATCGATAAACTCATCTTT.

This clone is deemed medium-sized (0.01 to 0.1%). The chain has TRDV2 and TRDJ1; D ambiguous. CDR3 length: 13 amino acids. The ends were cut back, 0 bases at V and 7 bases at J, with 11 bases in the middle. CDR1 and CDR2 (germline): GEAIGNYY, EKD. The CDR3 protein is CACDTERDGKLIF. CDR3 nucleotides: TGTGCCTGTGACACCGAACGGGACGGTAAACTCATCTTT.

The rearrangement uses TRDV1 and TRDJ1; 10 bases fit TRDD3. V lost 0 bases to trimming and J lost 0 bases; unmatched junction nucleotides: 22. The CDR3 is 23 residues long. In germline, CDR1 is TSWWSYY, CDR2 QGS. In nucleotides, the CDR3 is TGTGCTCTTGGGGAACTTAACGGCCTCTCTCCCTACTGGGGGATGGGGTACACCGATAAACTCATCTTT. This gives the protein CALGELNGLSPYWGMGYTDKLIF.

The gene calls are TRDV1 and TRDJ1, with 9 positions matching TRDD3. V lost 5 bases, J lost 3 bases, and 16 bases stayed unmatched. CDR3 size: 18 residues. Looked up from germline, CDR1 is TSWWSYY and CDR2 is QGS. The CDR3 loop reads CALGNDWGTKGASDKLIF. The CDR3 DNA sequence: TGTGCTCTTGGGAACGACTGGGGGACAAAGGGGGCCTCCGATAAACTCATCTTT.

Notes on this clone: A read error likely explains this, since a far larger clone differs by one base. The identical CDR3 is also encoded by other nucleotide sequences in the sample. This rearrangement joins TRDV1 to TRDJ1, with 12 bases lining up with TRDD3. From germline, CDR1 is TSWWSYY and CDR2 QGS. V gave up 4 bases and J gave up 4 bases; unmatched junction bases: 40. CDR3 size: 27 residues. The CDR3 sequence is CALGAPTLFLTKEVSWGIRDANDKLIF. The CDR3 DNA sequence: TGTGCTCTTGGGGCCCCTACCCTATTCCTTACGAAGGAAGTCAGCTGGGGGATACGCGATGCAAACGATAAACTCATCTTT.

This chain connects TRDV1 to TRDJ1; perhaps TRDD3 as D (6 bases). This CDR3 is built from 19 residues. Per germline, CDR1 TSWWSYY and CDR2 QGS. Trimming stripped 3 bases from V and 4 bases from J, with 27 bases between. CDR3: CALGDPVPPTGWGGDKLIF. The CDR3 coding sequence is TGTGCTCTTGGGGACCCTGTGCCCCCGACAGGATGGGGGGGCGATAAACTCATCTTT.

With regard to this clone: A read error likely explains this, since a far larger clone differs by one base. The chain has TRDV1 and TRDJ1, with 9 nucleotides matching TRDD3. The CDR3 has 27 residues. The germline V gene has CDR1 TSWWSYY and CDR2 QGS. CDR3 DNA: TGTGCTCTTGGGGCAAAAGCCGGGCCGACCTTCCCTTCCGTCCAATACCCTGGGGGATTATACACCGATAGACTCATCTTT. It codes for CALGAKAGPTFPSVQYPGGLYTDRLIF.

The chain is built from TRAV29/DV5 and TRDJ1; 9 bases agree with TRDD3. V shed 0 bases and J 0 bases; nucleotides not matched to a gene: 18. CDR3 length equals 20 residues. Per germline, CDR1 NSMFDY and CDR2 ISSIKDK. The CDR3 protein is CAASAKRSYPLGDHTDKLIF. CDR3 nucleotides: TGTGCAGCAAGCGCGAAGCGATCCTACCCTCTGGGGGATCACACCGATAAACTCATCTTT.

By sample share, this clone is medium-sized (0.01 to 0.1%). DNA for the CDR3: TGTGCTCTTGGGGGGGATAAGGTGCCTTTTCCTGACGGTGTGACAGCACAACTCTTCTTT. Protein product: CALGGDKVPFPDGVTAQLFF. The chain recombines TRDV1 with TRDJ2; TRDD3 is a possible D gene (6 bases). CDR1 and CDR2 (germline): TSWWSYY, QGS. The CDR3 spans 20 residues. The V end lost 4 bases, the J end lost 3 bases, and 27 bases lay between the germline ends.

As for this clone: In the same sample, other DNA sequences code for this CDR3. This chain joins TRDV1 and TRDJ1; 8 nucleotides align to TRDD3. This CDR3 spans 22 amino acids. Germline CDR1 reads TSWWSYY; CDR2 reads QGS. Trimming at V came to 3 bases and at J to 0 bases, leaving 24 bases not matched to a gene. In DNA form, the CDR3 reads TGTGCTCTTGGGGAGCGGATTCCCCGTACTGGGGGTACACCCCAGTACACCGATAAACTCATCTTT. It translates to CALGERIPRTGGTPQYTDKLIF.

By sample fraction, this clone is hyperexpanded. The same CDR3 also results from other DNA sequences found in this sample. The chain carries TRDV2 and TRDJ1; either TRDD2 or TRDD3 may supply D (5 bases each). CDR1 and CDR2 (germline): GEAIGNYY, EKD. Trimming stripped 3 bases from V and 2 bases from J, with 21 bases between. The CDR3 is 17 amino acids. This chain's CDR3 is CACDPILPDGVTDKLIF. In DNA form, the CDR3 reads TGTGCCTGTGACCCGATACTTCCCGACGGGGTAACCGATAAACTCATCTTT.

The chain couples TRDV1 to TRDJ1, with D unresolved. From germline, CDR1 is TSWWSYY and CDR2 QGS. This CDR3 is built from 14 residues. V lost 5 bases, J lost 0 bases, and 10 bases lay in between. CDR3 sequence reads: CALGSPGYTDKLIF. The CDR3 bases are TGTGCTCTTGGGAGCCCCGGTTACACCGATAAACTCATCTTT.

This clone was picked up a small number of times. A read error is likely here: a far larger clone is one base away. This same CDR3 is encoded by further DNA sequences in the sample. V and J are TRDV1 and TRDJ1; 8 nucleotides match TRDD3. The CDR3 has 17 residues. Looked up from germline, CDR1 is TSWWSYY and CDR2 is QGS. V lost 4 bases to trimming and J lost 7 bases; unmatched junction nucleotides: 17. CDR3 bases: TGTGCTCTTGGGGGTCCCTCCTACTCAGGGATACGTGCTAAACTCATCTTT. The encoded protein is CALGGPSYSGIRAKLIF.

Comments on this clone: This probably arose from a read error, given a far larger clone one base away. Other DNA sequences in the sample encode the same CDR3. The chain employs TRDV2 and TRDJ1; 9 nucleotides match TRDD3. Germline V gene sequence: CDR1 GEAIGNYY, CDR2 EKD. The CDR3 extends over 18 amino acids. The CDR3 DNA is TGTGCTTGTGACACGCCCTGGGGGATCCAATCGTACACCGATAAACTCATCTTT. The encoded protein is CACDTPWGIQSYTDKLIF.

Remarks on this clone: This is likely an artifact of a read error, given a far larger clone one base away. The same CDR3 arises from other DNA sequences in this sample as well. The CDR3 coding sequence is TGTGCCCTTGGGGAACCAGAGGACATGTTCCTACCTTACTGGGGGGGGCCGTGGTACACCGATAAACTCATCTTT. Amino acid sequence: CALGEPEDMFLPYWGGPWYTDKLIF. The chain combines TRDV1 with TRDJ1; weak D call: TRDD3 (8 bases). This CDR3 is 25 amino acids long. CDR1 TSWWSYY and CDR2 QGS come from the germline V gene.